The clone carrying this T cell receptor (beta chain) was seen more than once but under ten times. Time point: newly diagnosed GD, antithyroid drugs for less than 3 months. Construction of the TCR library relied on RNA isolated from PBMCs. The data stem from a study of regulatory T cells in long-lasting Graves disease. Study-level background: Graves' patients who were just diagnosed had used antithyroid drugs for under 3 months.

Trimming removed 5 bases at V and 1 base at J, with 18 bases between. Germline CDR1 and CDR2: SEHNR and FQNEAQ (reference sequence). There are 16 residues in the CDR3. CDR3 regions were amplified by Arm-PCR using iRepertoire HTBI primers to build TCR beta libraries. TCRdb called the multiplex PCR reads again in MiXCR, with one record for every CDR3 protein. The sample consists of about 470,000 distinct CDR3 sequences, more than 12% of them appearing once. A further study also used this sample, focusing on T cells in Graves' hyperthyroidism and ophthalmopathy.

Sequences were derived from peripheral blood mononuclear cells (PBMCs), sampled at new diagnosis, from a patient treated with antithyroid drugs. V usage is TRBV7-9 and J usage is TRBJ2-7, with D uncertain. The TCR comes from a woman aged 25 to 39 with Graves disease. CDR3 in amino acids: CASSPASGRVSYEQYF. In DNA form, the CDR3 reads TGTGCCAGCAGCCCTGCTTCTGGCCGCGTATCCTACGAGCAGTACTTC. The full variable domain, in which reference TRBV7-9 and TRBJ2-7 provide the parts outside the CDR3, is DTGVSQNPRHKITKRGQNVTFRCDPISEHNRLYWYRQTLGQGPEFLTYFQNEAQLEKSRLLSDRFSAERPKGSFSTLEIQRTEQGDSAMYLCASSPASGRVSYEQYFGPGTRLTVT.